The 23 T cell receptor beta chains below were found in one sample sequenced in a study of blood T cell repertoires in COVID-19. Assay used: immunoSEQ multiplex PCR; TCRdb lists only in-frame clones, some missing. The sample has fewer than 200,000 clones; over 70% are singletons. The sequencing sample was made of peripheral blood. The receptors were gathered from a woman aged 70-85 years who had recovered from COVID-19.

The genes are TRBV18 and TRBJ2-7; 8 bases agree with TRBD1. V trimming: 1 base; J trimming: 6 bases; junction bases outside the gene matches: 8. The germline gives CDR1 KGHSH, CDR2 LQKENI. The CDR3 length is 15 residues. Here the CDR3 reads CASSPLGQGFGEQYF. The CDR3 coding sequence is TGTGCCAGCTCACCACTAGGACAGGGCTTCGGCGAGCAGTACTTC. Combining the CDR3 with reference TRBV18 and TRBJ2-7 gives the whole variable domain NAGVMQNPRHLVRRRGQEARLRCSPMKGHSHVYWYRQLPEEGLKFMVYLQKENIIDESGMPKERFSAEFPKEGPSILRIQQVVRGDSAAYFCASSPLGQGFGEQYFGPGTRLTVT.

This sequence joins TRBV5-1 and TRBJ2-7, with D perhaps matching TRBD1 (6 bases). V was pared by 0 bases and J by 11 bases, with 24 bases between. The CDR3 covers 16 residues. In germline, CDR1 is SGHRS, CDR2 YFSETQ. Here the CDR3 reads CASSLEQPNGTPRKYF. The CDR3 nucleotides are TGCGCCAGCAGCTTGGAACAACCGAACGGGACACCACGAAAGTACTTC.

The J gene is TRBJ2-5, the V gene TRBV29-1; D is unresolved. Trimming removed 5 bases from V and 2 bases from J, with 6 bases in between. The CDR3 has 11 residues. Germline CDR1 reads SQVTM; CDR2 reads ANQGSEA. CDR3 loop: CSVLSQETQYF. In DNA form, the CDR3 reads TGCAGCGTTCTTTCTCAAGAGACCCAGTACTTC.

The genes are TRBV5-4 and TRBJ2-5; 8 bases line up with TRBD2. The germline gives CDR1 SGHNT, CDR2 YYREEE (reference sequence). J gave up 1 base and V 4 bases, and 21 bases lay outside the gene matches. This CDR3 is built from 20 residues. The CDR3 DNA reads TGTGCCAGCAGCCGGAGGAGGGGGGACCTCCTAGCGGGTACCCAAGAGACCCAGTACTTC. This encodes CASSRRRGDLLAGTQETQYF.

The gene calls are TRBV24-1 and TRBJ2-2; D perhaps matches TRBD1 (6 bases). V dropped 3 bases and J dropped 3 bases, with 13 bases sitting between them. The length of the CDR3 is 16 residues. Germline-derived CDR1 and CDR2 are KGHDR and SFDVKD. The CDR3 nucleotides read TGTGCCACCAGTGATGGGGGCAGGATTGACACCGGGGAGCTGTTTTTT. Translation: CATSDGGRIDTGELFF.

The V gene is TRBV12-5, the J gene TRBJ2-1, with D perhaps TRBD1 (5 bases). From germline, CDR1 is LGHNT and CDR2 FRNRAP. The CDR3 is 14 residues long. With 2 bases removed from V and 4 bases from J, the gap between germline ends came to 9 bases. CDR3 loop: CASGLTRQYNEQFF. The CDR3 coding sequence is TGTGCTAGTGGTTTGACACGACAGTACAATGAGCAGTTCTTC. Drawing the rest from reference TRBV12-5 and TRBJ2-1, the complete variable domain is DARVTQTPRHKVTEMGQEVTMRCQPILGHNTVFWYRQTMMQGLELLAYFRNRAPLDDSGMPKDRFSAEMPDATLATLKIQPSEPRDSAVYFCASGLTRQYNEQFFGPGTRLTVL.

V usage is TRBV2 and J usage is TRBJ1-2; TRBD1 matches at 10 bases. Looked up from germline, CDR1 is SNHLY and CDR2 is FYNNEI. This CDR3 region has 14 residues. The trim removed 7 bases at V and 4 bases at J, leaving 6 bases unmatched. The CDR3 region is CASTRDRGFYGYTF. The CDR3 nucleotides are TGTGCCAGCACCCGGGACAGGGGTTTCTATGGCTACACCTTC.

The chain links TRBV6-4 to TRBJ2-2, with D perhaps matching TRBD2 (6 bases). Germline CDR1 MRHNA, CDR2 SNTAGT. This CDR3 region has 13 residues. Deletions cut 4 bases from V and 7 bases from J, with 10 bases between. The DNA of the CDR3 is TGTGCCAGCAGTGGGGAGGACTTCGGGGAGCTGTTTTTT. Protein product: CASSGEDFGELFF.

V gene TRBV7-9 combines with J gene TRBJ2-1; TRBD2 matches at 8 bases. This CDR3 is built from 16 residues. Trimming took 2 bases from V and 1 from J; bases not matched to a gene: 4. Germline V lookup: CDR1 SEHNR, CDR2 FQNEAQ (reference sequence). As DNA, the CDR3 is TGTGCCAGCAGCTTAAGTCCTAGCGGGTCCTACAATGAGCAGTTCTTC. Translated: CASSLSPSGSYNEQFF.

This rearrangement joins TRBV5-1 to TRBJ2-7, with TRBD1 as a possible D gene (6 bases). The CDR3 is 14 residues long. V was shortened by 2 bases and J by 7 bases, with 16 bases between the two germline ends. Germline lookup yields CDR1 SGHRS and CDR2 YFSETQ. The CDR3 DNA reads TGCGCCAGCAGCTTCGTGACAGACCAGGGGGAGCAGTACTTC. Its translation is CASSFVTDQGEQYF.

This clone was picked up one time. The J gene is TRBJ1-6, the V gene TRBV7-2; 9 nucleotides line up with TRBD1. The CDR3 is made up of 15 amino acids. Germline V lookup: CDR1 SGHTA, CDR2 FQGNSA. The trim removed 5 bases at V and 3 bases at J, leaving 2 bases unmatched. CDR3 region: CASSPTGGYNSPLHF. CDR3 sequence (DNA): TGTGCCAGCAGCCCGACAGGGGGCTATAATTCACCCCTCCACTTT.

This clone was counted once. V gene TRBV29-1 combines with J gene TRBJ1-1; the match to TRBD1 covers 9 bases. The V segment lost 5 bases and the J segment 3 bases; nucleotides outside the gene matches: 7. Germline V lookup: CDR1 SQVTM, CDR2 ANQGSEA. The CDR3 extends over 14 amino acids. This chain's CDR3 is CSVRQGVQDTEAFF. The CDR3 region has the DNA TGCAGCGTTCGACAGGGGGTTCAGGACACTGAAGCTTTCTTT.

The V gene is TRBV5-4, the J gene TRBJ2-7; D gene unclear. Germline assignment: CDR1 SGHNT and CDR2 YYREEE (reference sequence). Trimming pared 3 bases from V and 7 bases from J, leaving 8 bases between. CDR3 length equals 11 residues. The CDR3, as DNA: TGTGCCAGCAGCTCGAGTGAAGAGCAGTACTTC. This encodes CASSSSEEQYF.

A few counts support this clone. This sequence joins TRBV6-5 and TRBJ2-1, with D possibly being TRBD2 (6 bases). Per the germline V gene, CDR1 is MNHEY and CDR2 is SVGAGI. The V and J ends lost 0 bases and 7 bases respectively, with 13 bases between them. The CDR3 extends over 15 amino acids. The CDR3 DNA reads as TGTGCCAGCAGTTACTCACCGGAGGGTGGGAATGAGCAGTTCTTC. Protein product: CASSYSPEGGNEQFF.

The J gene is TRBJ1-4, the V gene TRBV2; TRBD1 might be the D (5 bases). From germline, CDR1 is SNHLY and CDR2 FYNNEI. Deletions cut 8 bases from V and 8 bases from J, with 18 bases between. This CDR3 region has 14 residues. The CDR3 loop reads CASLEVGRREKLFF. For the CDR3, the DNA is TGTGCCAGCTTAGAGGTGGGGCGTAGGGAAAAACTGTTTTTT.

V is TRBV2 and J is TRBJ2-6; 7 bases map to TRBD2. Looked up from germline, CDR1 is SNHLY and CDR2 is FYNNEI. J gave up 3 bases and V 8 bases, and 19 bases lay outside the gene matches. CDR3 length equals 19 residues. CDR3 bases: TGTGCCAGCCCCACGGCGGGGGTGCCGGCATGGGGTGGGGCCAACGTCCTGACTTTC. Amino acids: CASPTAGVPAWGGANVLTF. The entire variable domain, with the rest obtained from reference TRBV2 and TRBJ2-6, is as follows: EPEVTQTPSHQVTQMGQEVILRCVPISNHLYFYWYRQILGQKVEFLVSFYNNEISEKSEIFDDQFSVERPDGSNFTLKIRSTKLEDSAMYFCASPTAGVPAWGGANVLTFGAGSRLTVL.

This clone appeared once. The chain combines TRBV5-4 with TRBJ1-3; 8 bases fit TRBD1. The CDR3 length is 16 residues. The germline V gene has CDR1 SGHNT and CDR2 YYREEE (reference sequence). Trimming cost V 4 bases and J 0 bases; bases outside gene matches: 6. The CDR3 coding sequence is TGTGCCAGCAGCGCAGGGGGCGACAGCTCTGGAAACACCATATATTTT. Residues: CASSAGGDSSGNTIYF.

This sequence joins TRBV6-6 and TRBJ1-6; TRBD1 matches at 7 bases. The V gene's germline CDR1 is MNHNY and CDR2 SVGAGI (reference sequence). V gave up 6 bases and J gave up 10 bases; unmatched junction bases: 3. The CDR3 loop spans 12 amino acids. The CDR3, as DNA: TGTGCCAGCAGCCAGGGGGGCTCACCCCTCCACTTT. As protein: CASSQGGSPLHF.

The V and J genes are TRBV4-3 and TRBJ2-7, with 15 bases lining up with TRBD2. Per germline, CDR1 LGHNA and CDR2 YSLEER. This CDR3 has 16 amino acids. V trimming: 1 base; J trimming: 3 bases; junction bases outside the gene matches: 1. CDR3 region: CASSQGTSGRDYEQYF. As DNA, the CDR3 is TGCGCCAGCAGCCAAGGGACTAGCGGGAGGGACTACGAGCAGTACTTC.

This clone was detected only a few times. V is TRBV5-8 and J is TRBJ2-1, with D perhaps matching TRBD2 (5 bases). This CDR3 contains 16 residues. CDR1 is SGHTS and CDR2 is YDEGEE in the germline V gene. V was pared by 4 bases and J by 10 bases, with 24 bases between. This CDR3 reads CASSRIPTGLPREQFF. The CDR3 nucleotides are TGTGCCAGCAGCCGGATCCCTACGGGGTTGCCGAGGGAGCAGTTCTTC.

The J gene is TRBJ2-1, the V gene TRBV4-3, with TRBD2 matching 7 bases. J was trimmed by 4 bases and V by 4 bases; bases with no gene match: 7. The CDR3 length is 15 residues. Germline V CDR1 and CDR2: LGHNA, YSLEER. The CDR3 here is CASSPSGTPYNEQFF. CDR3 DNA sequence: TGCGCCAGCAGCCCAAGCGGGACGCCATACAATGAGCAGTTCTTC.

This chain links TRBV7-2 with TRBJ2-5; no clear D. The CDR3 is 12 amino acids. V lost 2 bases and J 4 bases, leaving 5 bases between the germline ends. Germline V gene lookup returns CDR1 SGHTA and CDR2 FQGNSA. CDR3 coding DNA: TGTGCCAGCAGCTTAAGTAGAGAGACCCAGTACTTC. Protein: CASSLSRETQYF.

This chain uses TRBV9 with TRBJ2-7; 7 bases are a match to TRBD2. Germline V CDR1 and CDR2: SGDLS, YYNGEE. The CDR3 runs to 13 residues. V gave up 4 bases and J gave up 2 bases; unmatched junction bases: 3. CDR3 DNA sequence: TGTGCCAGCAGCACCGGGACTACCTACGAGCAGTACTTC. Amino acid sequence: CASSTGTTYEQYF.